Below, 20 T cell receptor beta chains from the same sample are listed, as sequenced in a study of T-cell reconstitution after alpha-beta-depleted transplantation in children. The TCRbeta library incorporated unique molecular identifiers. TCRdb reanalysed the PCR reads using MiXCR and keeps one entry per CDR3 protein. The sample shows fewer than 550,000 distinct CDR3 sequences, about 10% of them seen only once. The starting material was PBMCs, mostly from graft donor cells, obtained 180 days after TCRalphabeta/CD19-depleted stem cell transplant. The origin of the receptors is a female patient aged 2-10 years who had a stem cell transplant for aplastic anemia, so the T cells may come from the graft donor.

The rearrangement joins TRBV28 to TRBJ2-7; perhaps TRBD2 as D (6 bases). The CDR3 contains 16 residues. Germline V gives CDR1 MDHEN, CDR2 SYDVKM. With 6 bases removed from V and 4 bases from J, the gap between germline ends came to 22 bases. The CDR3 protein is CASSPAGPRARYEQYF. In DNA form, the CDR3 reads TGTGCCAGCAGCCCCGCGGGGCCGCGGGCTAGGTACGAGCAGTACTTC.

This clonotype was picked up a small number of times. The chain has TRBV12-3 or TRBV12-4 and TRBJ2-3, with D possibly TRBD1 on 5 matching bases. Trimming took 6 bases from V and 0 from J, leaving 13 bases between them. The CDR3 contains 15 residues. For the CDR3, the DNA is TGTGCCAGCAGCCCCGTCCAGGGTAGCACAGATACGCAGTATTTT. This gives the protein CASSPVQGSTDTQYF.

This clonotype was counted a few times. CDR3 protein: CASSSGTATMNTEAFF. CDR3 nucleotides: TGTGCCAGCAGCTCGGGGACAGCCACGATGAACACTGAAGCTTTCTTT. The rearrangement joins TRBV7-8 to TRBJ1-1; 7 bases line up with TRBD1. Germline V CDR1 and CDR2: SGHVS, FQNEAQ. This CDR3 contains 16 residues. V lost 4 bases, J lost 0 bases, and 8 bases stayed unmatched.

There are many counts of this clonotype. This chain connects TRBV7-9 to TRBJ1-1; no firm D call. From germline, CDR1 is SEHNR and CDR2 FQNEAQ (reference sequence). Trimming stripped 4 bases from V and 8 bases from J, with 8 bases between. This CDR3 spans 11 amino acids. CDR3 coding DNA: TGTGCCAGCAGCTATATGGGAGAAGCTTTCTTT. Amino acids: CASSYMGEAFF.

This clonotype was recorded a few times. The CDR3 region has the DNA TGTGCCACCAGACAGGGGACCTATGGCTACACCTTC. Translation gives CATRQGTYGYTF. The chain couples TRBV19 to TRBJ1-2, with 8 bases aligning to TRBD1. J lost 4 bases, V lost 10 bases, and 5 bases had no gene match. The germline V gene encodes CDR1 LNHDA and CDR2 SQIVND (reference sequence). The CDR3 sequence is 12 residues long.

This clonotype was counted many times. The rearrangement links TRBV20-1 to TRBJ2-3; TRBD2 matches at 14 bases. J gave up 11 bases and V 6 bases, and 10 bases lay outside the gene matches. The CDR3 runs 14 residues. Germline V CDR1 and CDR2: DFQATT, SNEGSKA (reference sequence). The CDR3 sequence is CSASKGTSGSGQYF. Here the CDR3 DNA reads TGCAGTGCCTCGAAGGGGACTAGCGGGAGTGGGCAGTATTTT.

This clonotype was detected a few times. The V call is TRBV2, the J call TRBJ2-4; maybe TRBD2 (7 bases). Germline V gene data show CDR1 as SNHLY and CDR2 as FYNNEI. This CDR3 comprises 15 residues. The ends were cut back, 0 bases at V and 5 bases at J, with 11 bases in the middle. The CDR3 bases are TGTGCCAGCAGTGAAGCGGGGGGGCTTGAAAACATTCAGTACTTC. This encodes CASSEAGGLENIQYF.

The chain carries TRBV7-7 and TRBJ2-7, with D perhaps TRBD2 (5 bases). V lost 5 bases and J lost 7, with 15 bases in between. Germline V gene data show CDR1 as SSHAT and CDR2 as FNYEAQ (reference sequence). The CDR3 has 13 amino acids. CDR3 sequence (DNA): TGTGCCAGCAGCATTACTACTAGTTCTGAGCAGTACTTC. Encoded protein: CASSITTSSEQYF.

This clonotype has a handful of counts. V usage is TRBV24-1 and J usage is TRBJ2-1; D is uncertain. Trimming stripped 6 bases from V and 0 bases from J, with 8 bases between. Looked up from germline, CDR1 is KGHDR and CDR2 is SFDVKD. This CDR3 is 14 amino acids long. CDR3: CATSTRTSYNEQFF. CDR3 bases: TGTGCCACCAGTACCCGGACCTCCTACAATGAGCAGTTCTTC.

This clonotype came up a few times. The chain employs TRBV9 and TRBJ2-5; the match to TRBD1 covers 7 bases. This CDR3 has 14 amino acids. V lost 2 bases to trimming and J lost 5 bases; unmatched junction nucleotides: 6. Germline V CDR1 and CDR2: SGDLS, YYNGEE. The CDR3 sequence: CASSVRGGSETQYF. CDR3 DNA sequence: TGTGCCAGCAGCGTGCGAGGGGGCAGCGAGACCCAGTACTTC.

The gene calls are TRBV29-1 and TRBJ1-2; 9 bases are shared with TRBD1. CDR1 is SQVTM and CDR2 is ANQGSEA in the germline V gene. This CDR3 is 16 amino acids long. The V and J ends lost 1 base and 7 bases, in that order; junction bases with no gene match: 13. The CDR3 region has the DNA TGCAGCGTTGAAGTCCCTCTGGACAGGGGCTTGGGTGGCTACACCTTC. Encoded protein: CSVEVPLDRGLGGYTF.

There are a few counts of this clonotype. The chain recombines TRBV11-2 with TRBJ1-6, with a tentative D call TRBD1 (5 bases). V gave up 2 bases and J gave up 2 bases, with 16 bases separating them. The CDR3 has 18 amino acids. Germline lookup yields CDR1 SGHAT and CDR2 FQNNGV. CDR3 nucleotide sequence: TGTGCCAGCAGCTTAAATAGGGGTGGCAGCGCCTATAATTCACCCCTCCACTTT. This sequence encodes CASSLNRGGSAYNSPLHF.

This clonotype has at least ten counts. This sequence joins TRBV20-1 and TRBJ2-7, with 7 bases lining up with TRBD2. The V gene's germline CDR1 is DFQATT and CDR2 SNEGSKA (reference sequence). This CDR3 has 12 residues. V lost 5 bases and J lost 3; bases outside the gene matches: 4. The CDR3 DNA reads as TGCAGTGCTCGGGACTACCACTACGAGCAGTACTTC. This translates into CSARDYHYEQYF.

This clonotype was counted between two and nine times. The V gene is TRBV18, the J gene TRBJ2-7; TRBD1 matches 9 bases. The germline V gene encodes CDR1 KGHSH and CDR2 LQKENI. This CDR3 is built from 15 residues. V lost 2 bases, J lost 6 bases, and 8 bases stayed unmatched. The CDR3 spells CASSPLGQGNSEQYV. In DNA, the CDR3 is TGTGCCAGCTCACCATTGGGACAGGGTAACTCCGAGCAGTACGTC.

DNA for the CDR3: TGTGCCACCAGTGGAGCCTCTAACTATGGCTACACCTTC. Translated, it gives CATSGASNYGYTF. The chain joins TRBV24-1 to TRBJ1-2; D gene unclear. This CDR3 is built from 13 residues. Between the trimmed V and J ends, which lost 5 bases and 0 bases, there was a span of 6 bases. The germline V gene encodes CDR1 KGHDR and CDR2 SFDVKD.

This clonotype was detected ten times or more. The chain joins TRBV5-1 to TRBJ1-1, with 9 bases matching TRBD1. The J segment lost 3 bases and the V segment lost 4 bases, leaving 7 bases of the junction unmatched. CDR1 SGHRS and CDR2 YFSETQ come from the germline V gene. The CDR3 has 15 residues. CDR3 sequence (DNA): TGCGCCAGCAGCCCGACAGGGGGAAGGGACACTGAAGCTTTCTTT. This sequence encodes CASSPTGGRDTEAFF.

There are many counts of this clonotype. The chain couples TRBV12-3 or TRBV12-4 to TRBJ2-5; D ambiguous. The CDR3 runs to 14 residues. The germline V and J ends were trimmed by 1 base and 5 bases, with 11 bases remaining between them. CDR3 in amino acids: CASSLDLGLETQYF. In DNA form, the CDR3 reads TGTGCCAGCAGTTTAGACTTGGGGTTGGAGACCCAGTACTTC.

This clonotype has a handful of counts. The chain employs TRBV6-2 or TRBV6-3 and TRBJ2-5; D is unresolved. This CDR3 is 15 amino acids long. Germline CDR1 reads MNHEY; CDR2 reads SVGEGT. Trimming cost V 0 bases and J 2 bases, with 10 bases left between them. The CDR3 reads CASSYSVASQETQYF. As DNA, the CDR3 is TGTGCCAGCAGTTACTCGGTGGCATCTCAAGAGACCCAGTACTTC.

This chain joins TRBV5-1 and TRBJ2-7, with D possibly TRBD2 on 5 matching bases. Germline CDR1 SGHRS, CDR2 YFSETQ. Trimming took off 0 bases at V and 0 bases at J, with 7 bases between the two ends. The CDR3 covers 14 residues. CDR3 region: CASSLAAGSYEQYV. DNA of the CDR3: TGCGCCAGCAGCTTGGCCGCGGGCTCCTACGAGCAGTACGTC.

In its sample, this clonotype was seen a few times. The gene calls are TRBV10-3 and TRBJ2-3, with 9 bases identical to TRBD1. CDR1 and CDR2 from the germline V gene are ENHRY and SYGVKD. The CDR3 is 14 residues long. With V trimmed by 10 bases and J by 3 bases, 8 bases remained unmatched. The CDR3 DNA is TGTGCCACCCGGGACAGGGCCGCGACAGATACGCAGTATTTT. It translates to CATRDRAATDTQYF.